The TCR beta chain under discussion was sequenced for a study of identical twins. Findings and caveats of the study: For out-of-frame beta sequences, excess twin sharing was weaker. There were fewer insertions in abundant cord blood beta clonotypes, but memory repertoires showed no such pattern.

This clonotype showed up just a few times. The target antigen is unknown. V was shortened by 6 bases and J by 7 bases, with 12 bases between the two germline ends. CDR1 is ENHRY and CDR2 is SYGVKD in the germline V gene. This CDR3 spans 13 amino acids. It was template switching that added a universal primer site, and there were unique molecular identifiers on the cDNA. A single record per CDR3 protein comes from TCRdb applying MiXCR to the 5' RACE reads. The sample includes 240,000 or so distinct CDR3 sequences, roughly 13% seen only once; the top ten take 3.5% to 5%. This sample was also put to use in a study of yellow fever vaccine responses in identical twins.

This TCR was sampled from a woman under 30 in good health. Sequencing was carried out using memory (CD45RO+) T cells sorted from blood. This chain connects TRBV10-3 to TRBJ2-2, with D perhaps TRBD1 (5 bases). CDR3 in DNA: TGTGCCATCAGCAACACAGGTTTCGGGGAGCTGTTTTTT. Amino acid sequence: CAISNTGFGELFF.